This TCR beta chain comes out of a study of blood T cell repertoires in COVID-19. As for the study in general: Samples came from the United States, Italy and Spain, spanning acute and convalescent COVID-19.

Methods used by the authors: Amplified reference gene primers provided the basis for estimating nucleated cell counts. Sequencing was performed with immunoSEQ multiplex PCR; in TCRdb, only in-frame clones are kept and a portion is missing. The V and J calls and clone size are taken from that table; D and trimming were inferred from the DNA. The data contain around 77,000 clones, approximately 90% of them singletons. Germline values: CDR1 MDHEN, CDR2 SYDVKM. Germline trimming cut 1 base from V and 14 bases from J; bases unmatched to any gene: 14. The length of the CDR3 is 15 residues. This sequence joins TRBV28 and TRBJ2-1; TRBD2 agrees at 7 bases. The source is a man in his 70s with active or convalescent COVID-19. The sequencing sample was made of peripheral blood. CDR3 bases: TGTGCCAGCAGTTTATCCGTTCTAGCGGCGGAGGAAGAGTTCTTC. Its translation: CASSLSVLAAEEEFF.